This is a list of T cell receptor beta chains from one sample in a study of T cells in Graves' hyperthyroidism and ophthalmopathy. MiXCR, applied by TCRdb to the multiplex PCR reads, yields one record per CDR3 protein. This sample has a few hundred thousand distinct CDR3 sequences, with more than 20% found just once. Sequencing used blood. The receptors derive from a man aged 50 to 59 with Graves' hyperthyroidism. Each CDR3 is given with its conserved first and last residue. Each record gives: J gene, clone size, V gene, D gene, CDR3 protein, CDR3 DNA. A D gene is named only where the DNA matches it firmly. Size values are once, few and many counts, or a class for expanded clones, and some rows have none.

j_gene: TRBJ2-7
abundance: many
v_gene: TRBV2
d_gene: TRBD1
CDR3aa: CASSDGTGGIYEQYF
CDR3nt: TGTGCCAGCAGTGATGGGACAGGGGGCATCTACGAGCAGTACTTC

j_gene: TRBJ2-5
abundance: NA
v_gene: TRBV19
d_gene: TRBD1
CDR3aa: CASRKSSGTATETQYF
CDR3nt: TGTGCCAGTAGGAAATCGTCCGGGACAGCAACAGAGACCCAGTACTTC

j_gene: TRBJ2-5
abundance: many
v_gene: TRBV7-2
d_gene: NA
CDR3aa: CASSPNRVWETQYF
CDR3nt: TGTGCCAGCAGCCCAAACAGGGTTTGGGAGACCCAGTACTTC

j_gene: TRBJ2-5
abundance: many
v_gene: TRBV7-2
d_gene: NA
CDR3aa: CASSLFRETQYF
CDR3nt: TGTGCCAGCAGCTTATTTCGGGAGACCCAGTACTTC

j_gene: TRBJ1-6
abundance: NA
v_gene: TRBV5-1
d_gene: TRBD1
CDR3aa: CASWGQVNSPLHF
CDR3nt: TGTGCCAGCTGGGGACAGGTTAATTCACCCCTCCACTTT

j_gene: TRBJ2-7
abundance: many
v_gene: TRBV6-1
d_gene: NA
CDR3aa: CASRDTGSYEQYF
CDR3nt: TGTGCCAGCAGGGACACAGGATCCTACGAGCAGTACTTC

j_gene: TRBJ2-7
abundance: many
v_gene: TRBV20-1
d_gene: NA
CDR3aa: CSAREEGYEQYF
CDR3nt: TGCAGTGCTAGAGAGGAGGGCTACGAGCAGTACTTC

j_gene: TRBJ2-5
abundance: many
v_gene: TRBV27
d_gene: TRBD1
CDR3aa: CASSRQGNQETQYF
CDR3nt: TGTGCCAGCAGTAGACAGGGTAACCAAGAGACCCAGTACTTC

j_gene: TRBJ1-2
abundance: few
v_gene: TRBV11-3
d_gene: NA
CDR3aa: CASSTRDGYGYTF
CDR3nt: TGTGCCAGCAGCACCAGGGACGGCTATGGCTACACCTTC

j_gene: TRBJ1-3
abundance: few
v_gene: TRBV18
d_gene: NA
CDR3aa: CASSPLSGDSGNTIYF
CDR3nt: TGTGCCAGCTCACCACTCTCAGGCGACTCTGGAAACACCATATATTTT

j_gene: TRBJ1-5
abundance: NA
v_gene: TRBV28
d_gene: NA
CDR3aa: CASSLWGSEQPQHF
CDR3nt: TGTGCCAGCAGTTTATGGGGTTCTGAGCAGCCCCAGCATTTT

j_gene: TRBJ2-7
abundance: NA
v_gene: TRBV10-3
d_gene: NA
CDR3aa: CAIRPLDSEEQYF
CDR3nt: TGTGCCATCAGACCCTTGGACTCGGAAGAGCAGTACTTC

j_gene: TRBJ1-6
abundance: NA
v_gene: TRBV7-2
d_gene: NA
CDR3aa: CASLEGVEALHF
CDR3nt: TGTGCCAGCCTGGAGGGGGTCGAGGCCCTCCACTTT

j_gene: TRBJ1-5
abundance: few
v_gene: TRBV15
d_gene: NA
CDR3aa: CATSRGGDNQPQHF
CDR3nt: TGTGCCACCAGCAGAGGGGGGGACAATCAGCCCCAGCATTTT

j_gene: TRBJ2-4
abundance: many
v_gene: TRBV18
d_gene: TRBD2
CDR3aa: CASSPPSGTSVNIQYF
CDR3nt: TGTGCCAGCTCACCACCGAGCGGGACTAGCGTAAACATTCAGTACTTC

j_gene: TRBJ2-5
abundance: many
v_gene: TRBV6-1
d_gene: NA
CDR3aa: CASSEQGGAQETQYF
CDR3nt: TGTGCCAGCAGTGAACAGGGGGGAGCGCAAGAGACCCAGTACTTC

j_gene: TRBJ1-2
abundance: NA
v_gene: TRBV19
d_gene: NA
CDR3aa: CASSMKLNYGYTF
CDR3nt: TGTGCCAGTAGCATGAAGCTGAACTATGGCTACACCTTC

j_gene: TRBJ2-3
abundance: NA
v_gene: TRBV4-1
d_gene: NA
CDR3aa: CASSQVTTGSGLHPDTQYF
CDR3nt: TGCGCCAGCAGCCAAGTAACCACCGGTAGTGGACTGCACCCAGATACGCAGTATTTT

j_gene: TRBJ1-5
abundance: many
v_gene: TRBV3-1
d_gene: NA
CDR3aa: CASSPGSLGNQPQHF
CDR3nt: TGTGCCAGCAGCCCAGGTTCCCTTGGGAATCAGCCCCAGCATTTT

j_gene: TRBJ2-7
abundance: few
v_gene: TRBV20-1
d_gene: TRBD2
CDR3aa: CSARASGRLSEQYF
CDR3nt: TGCAGTGCTAGAGCTAGCGGGAGGTTGAGCGAGCAGTACTTC

j_gene: TRBJ2-3
abundance: once
v_gene: TRBV4-1
d_gene: NA
CDR3aa: CASSHPRDTQYF
CDR3nt: TGCGCCAGCAGCCACCCTAGGGATACGCAGTATTTT

j_gene: TRBJ1-2
abundance: few
v_gene: TRBV7-2
d_gene: NA
CDR3aa: CASSFSDWGYTF
CDR3nt: TGTGCCAGCAGCTTTTCGGATTGGGGCTACACCTTC

j_gene: TRBJ2-2
abundance: NA
v_gene: TRBV6-5
d_gene: NA
CDR3aa: CASSYEAAITNTGELFF
CDR3nt: TGTGCCAGCAGTTACGAGGCGGCGATTACCAACACCGGGGAGCTGTTTTTT

j_gene: TRBJ1-1
abundance: many
v_gene: TRBV28
d_gene: NA
CDR3aa: CASRFPGGNTEAFF
CDR3nt: TGTGCCAGCAGGTTCCCCGGGGGGAACACTGAAGCTTTCTTT

j_gene: TRBJ2-7
abundance: few
v_gene: TRBV20-1
d_gene: TRBD2
CDR3aa: CSAIRLAGNSYEQYF
CDR3nt: TGCAGTGCTATAAGACTAGCGGGGAACTCCTACGAGCAGTACTTC

j_gene: TRBJ2-2
abundance: few
v_gene: TRBV7-2
d_gene: TRBD1
CDR3aa: CASSFRGLAGELFF
CDR3nt: TGTGCCAGCAGCTTTAGGGGGCTCGCCGGGGAGCTGTTTTTT

j_gene: TRBJ2-1
abundance: many
v_gene: TRBV11-3
d_gene: TRBD1
CDR3aa: CASSQSGGTGISGRNEQFF
CDR3nt: TGTGCCAGCAGCCAATCAGGAGGGACAGGGATTAGCGGGCGAAATGAGCAGTTCTTC

j_gene: TRBJ1-1
abundance: few
v_gene: TRBV27
d_gene: TRBD1
CDR3aa: CASSLQGDYLEAFF
CDR3nt: TGTGCCAGCAGTTTGCAGGGGGATTATCTTGAAGCTTTCTTT

j_gene: TRBJ2-1
abundance: few
v_gene: TRBV24-1
d_gene: TRBD2
CDR3aa: CATNRGGSYNEQFF
CDR3nt: TGTGCCACCAACCGCGGGGGCTCCTACAATGAGCAGTTCTTC

j_gene: TRBJ2-2
abundance: NA
v_gene: TRBV2
d_gene: TRBD1
CDR3aa: CASNRGLGGELFF
CDR3nt: TGTGCCAGCAACAGGGGGCTCGGCGGGGAGCTGTTTTTT

j_gene: TRBJ2-7
abundance: NA
v_gene: TRBV6-6
d_gene: NA
CDR3aa: CASSYRRGIHEQYF
CDR3nt: TGTGCCAGCAGTTACCGTCGGGGAATCCACGAGCAGTACTTC

j_gene: TRBJ2-7
abundance: many
v_gene: TRBV12-3/TRBV12-4
d_gene: TRBD1
CDR3aa: CASSLSDRAHEQYF
CDR3nt: TGTGCCAGCAGTTTATCGGACAGGGCCCACGAGCAGTACTTC

j_gene: TRBJ2-1
abundance: few
v_gene: TRBV7-8
d_gene: TRBD1
CDR3aa: CASSSQRLGGVGQGANEQFF
CDR3nt: TGTGCCAGCAGCTCTCAAAGGCTGGGTGGGGTGGGACAGGGGGCAAATGAGCAGTTCTTC

j_gene: TRBJ2-5
abundance: many
v_gene: TRBV27
d_gene: NA
CDR3aa: CASSTQRGAGGRETQYF
CDR3nt: TGTGCCAGCAGCACCCAGCGCGGGGCAGGGGGTAGGGAGACCCAGTACTTC

j_gene: TRBJ2-1
abundance: NA
v_gene: TRBV5-1
d_gene: NA
CDR3aa: CASRLFPGITSHEQFF
CDR3nt: TGCGCCAGCCGCCTCTTCCCGGGAATCACGTCCCATGAGCAGTTCTTC

j_gene: TRBJ1-1
abundance: NA
v_gene: TRBV20-1
d_gene: NA
CDR3aa: CSASWQYTEAFF
CDR3nt: TGCAGTGCTAGTTGGCAGTACACTGAAGCTTTCTTT

j_gene: TRBJ2-1
abundance: many
v_gene: TRBV7-8
d_gene: TRBD2
CDR3aa: CASTPWSGRGEQFF
CDR3nt: TGTGCCAGCACCCCGTGGAGCGGGAGAGGTGAGCAGTTCTTC

j_gene: TRBJ1-5
abundance: few
v_gene: TRBV2
d_gene: NA
CDR3aa: CASSERLGGRNQPQHF
CDR3nt: TGTGCCAGCAGTGAAAGGCTAGGGGGGCGGAATCAGCCCCAGCATTTT

j_gene: TRBJ2-2
abundance: NA
v_gene: TRBV12-3/TRBV12-4
d_gene: NA
CDR3aa: CASSGVGGERELFF
CDR3nt: TGTGCCAGCAGCGGCGTAGGAGGGGAAAGGGAGCTGTTTTTT

j_gene: TRBJ1-5
abundance: few
v_gene: TRBV6-1
d_gene: NA
CDR3aa: CASRPGTEQPQHF
CDR3nt: TGTGCCAGCAGGCCGGGGACCGAACAGCCCCAGCATTTT

j_gene: TRBJ2-1
abundance: NA
v_gene: TRBV10-3
d_gene: TRBD2
CDR3aa: CAISGLAGAGEQFF
CDR3nt: TGTGCCATCAGTGGACTAGCGGGAGCGGGTGAGCAGTTCTTC

j_gene: TRBJ2-1
abundance: few
v_gene: TRBV5-1
d_gene: NA
CDR3aa: CASSYNRDHGYEQFF
CDR3nt: TGCGCCAGCAGCTATAACCGGGACCATGGGTATGAGCAGTTCTTC